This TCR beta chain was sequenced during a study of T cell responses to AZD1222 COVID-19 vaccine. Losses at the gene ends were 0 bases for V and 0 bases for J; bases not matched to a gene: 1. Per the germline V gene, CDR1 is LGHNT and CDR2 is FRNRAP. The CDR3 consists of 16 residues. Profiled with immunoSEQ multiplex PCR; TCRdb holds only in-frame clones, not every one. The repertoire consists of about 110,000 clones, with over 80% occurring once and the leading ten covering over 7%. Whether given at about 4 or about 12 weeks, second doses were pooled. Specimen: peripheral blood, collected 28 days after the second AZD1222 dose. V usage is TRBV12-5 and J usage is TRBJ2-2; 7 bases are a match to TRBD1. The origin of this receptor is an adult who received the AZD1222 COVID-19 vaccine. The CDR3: CASGLVTGANTGELFF. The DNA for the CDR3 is TGTGCTAGTGGTTTGGTAACAGGGGCGAACACCGGGGAGCTGTTTTTT.